The 11 T cell receptor beta chains in this list originate from one sample, sequenced in a study of shared clonotypes between healthy human individuals. Here immunoSEQ multiplex PCR was the method, and the copy in TCRdb shows in-frame clones only, minus some. Here the sample spans about half a million clones, more than 70% being singletons. Sequencing was performed on PBMCs. All receptors come from a woman aged 35 to 49 in good health. Some clones in this sample may be carry-over from other donors' samples.

The V gene is TRBV27, the J gene TRBJ2-1; TRBD2 aligns across 13 bases. Looked up from germline, CDR1 is MNHEY and CDR2 is SMNVEV (reference sequence). This CDR3 spans 19 amino acids. With 10 bases clipped from V and 0 bases from J, the junction kept 15 bases outside the gene matches. CDR3 DNA: TGTGCCACCAGAGGAAATCCGGGACTAGCGGGGAGCTCCTACAATGAGCAGTTCTTC. This sequence encodes CATRGNPGLAGSSYNEQFF.

For this clone: A much larger clone lies a single base off, so this may be a read error. V is TRBV28 and J is TRBJ1-2; possible D gene TRBD1, 6 bases. Germline V CDR1 and CDR2: MDHEN, SYDVKM. V gave up 8 bases and J gave up 3 bases, with 16 bases separating them. This CDR3 contains 14 residues. CDR3 region: CASARGGQDYGYTF. The CDR3 bases are TGTGCCAGCGCCCGGGGGGGGCAGGACTATGGCTACACCTTC.

The CDR3 loop is CASSLYRQANTEAFF. Written as DNA, the CDR3 is TGTGCCAGCAGTTTATATAGGCAGGCGAACACTGAAGCTTTCTTT. J is TRBJ1-1 and V is TRBV28; D unresolved. The V gene lost 1 base and the J gene lost 1 base, with 10 bases spanning the gap. This CDR3 spans 15 amino acids. Germline V gives CDR1 MDHEN, CDR2 SYDVKM.

Concerning this clone itself: A read error is possible here, since a much larger clone lies one base away. The same CDR3 is also encoded by other DNA sequences in this sample. The CDR3 bases are TGCGCCAGCAGTGCTGCGGGAGGTCTAGATACGCAGTACTTT. This codes for CASSAAGGLDTQYF. The rearrangement links TRBV10-1 to TRBJ2-3; 8 nucleotides line up with TRBD2. The germline gives CDR1 WNHNN, CDR2 SYGVQD (reference sequence). This CDR3 is built from 14 residues.

This clone was detected only once. The V gene is TRBV4-1, the J gene TRBJ2-1; tentative D call: TRBD1 (7 bases). V lost 5 bases and J lost 8, with 13 bases in between. Per germline, CDR1 MGHRA and CDR2 YSYEKL. The CDR3 consists of 13 residues. CDR3 in DNA: TGCGCCAGCAGCACCTTCAGGGGGGATGAGCAGTTCTTC. Its translation is CASSTFRGDEQFF.

About this clone: It is likely a read error: a sequence one base away is far more abundant. The V gene is TRBV30, the J gene TRBJ1-6; TRBD1 aligns across 7 bases. This CDR3 comprises 13 residues. Germline V gene data show CDR1 as GTSNPN and CDR2 as SVGIG (reference sequence). CDR3 DNA: TGTGCCTGGGGTGTAAACAGGGGTTCACCCCTCCACTTT. This encodes CAWGVNRGSPLHF.

Concerning this clone itself: The junction and the germline gene differ at one end; a read error may be behind it. The V and J genes are TRBV7-7 and TRBJ2-5; weak D call: TRBD2 (6 bases). The CDR3 extends over 16 amino acids. Germline lookup yields CDR1 SSHAT and CDR2 FNYEAQ (reference sequence). DNA for the CDR3: TGTGCTAGCAGTCTGGGGGGAGCAGGTAAAGAAGAGACCCAGTACTTC. Protein: CASSLGGAGKEETQYF.

With regard to this clone: It differs at one base from a far larger clone, so likely a read error. Additional DNA sequences in this sample encode the identical CDR3. The chain is built from TRBV19 and TRBJ1-5; D ambiguous. The CDR3 spans 13 residues. Germline V gene lookup returns CDR1 LNHDA and CDR2 SQIVND (reference sequence). CDR3 in amino acids: CASSIGVNQPQHF. CDR3 DNA sequence: TGTGCCAGTAGTATAGGGGTCAATCAGCCCCAGCACTTT.

The chain combines TRBV27 with TRBJ2-1; 11 bases are a match to TRBD2. Germline-derived CDR1 and CDR2 are MNHEY and SMNVEV (reference sequence). The V and J ends lost 8 bases and 0 bases, in that order; junction bases with no gene match: 3. This CDR3 comprises 15 residues. DNA for the CDR3: TGTGCCAGCGGAGGACTAGCGGGCTCCTACAATGAGCAGTTCTTC. The encoded protein is CASGGLAGSYNEQFF.

V and J are TRBV10-3 and TRBJ2-7; TRBD1 matches at 9 bases. The germline gives CDR1 ENHRY, CDR2 SYGVKD. The CDR3 runs 15 residues. After removal of 3 bases from V and 2 bases from J, the junction contained 5 bases not matched to a gene. The CDR3 nucleotides are TGTGCCATCAGTGACGGGACAGGGACAACCTACGAGCAGTACTTC. It specifies CAISDGTGTTYEQYF.

This chain links TRBV28 with TRBJ1-3; D is perhaps TRBD1 (6 bases). The CDR3 length is 14 residues. The germline gives CDR1 MDHEN, CDR2 SYDVKM. Trimming shortened V by 8 bases and J by 0 bases, and 11 bases separated the two germline ends. The chain's CDR3 is CASQTGRSGNTIYF. CDR3 nucleotides: TGTGCCAGCCAGACAGGCCGCTCTGGAAACACCATATATTTT.